This is a list of T cell receptor beta chains from one sample in a study of vaccination effects on CD4 cells after COVID-19. The table came from immunoSEQ multiplex PCR; TCRdb's copy has only in-frame clones and leaves some out. The repertoire holds 50,000 or so clones, with about 74% as singletons. For these receptors, no antigen is known. The sequences come from CD4+ T cells from PBMCs cultured without peptide, collected after COVID-19 vaccination. These receptors were obtained from a human donor who had a prior SARS-CoV-2 infection. Both conserved end residues are part of each CDR3. The D gene is left open where the match is weak. Size is omitted from some rows. Given values are once, few, many or a class for expanded clones.

V gene: TRBV5-4; J gene: TRBJ1-2; clone size: few; D gene: TRBD1; CDR3 DNA: TGTGCCAGCAGCGTGGGGGGACAGGGGTATGGCTACACCTTC; CDR3 protein: CASSVGGQGYGYTF
V gene: TRBV7-2; J gene: TRBJ1-2; clone size: -; D gene: TRBD1; CDR3 DNA: TGTGCCAGCAGCTTATTAGCCTGGGACAGGGCCAACTATGGCTACACCTTC; CDR3 protein: CASSLLAWDRANYGYTF
V gene: TRBV18; J gene: TRBJ2-2; clone size: -; D gene: -; CDR3 DNA: TGTGCCAGCTCACCCGCGACCGGGGAGCTGTTTTTT; CDR3 protein: CASSPATGELFF
V gene: TRBV3-1/TRBV3-2; J gene: TRBJ1-4; clone size: -; D gene: -; CDR3 DNA: TGTGCCAGCAGCCCTAGAGATGAAAAACTGTTTTTT; CDR3 protein: CASSPRDEKLFF
V gene: TRBV7-2; J gene: TRBJ2-7; clone size: -; D gene: -; CDR3 DNA: TGTGCCAGCAGCCCCCTAGGGGGTGTGGAAAGCGAGCAGTACTTC; CDR3 protein: CASSPLGGVESEQYF
V gene: TRBV2; J gene: TRBJ2-3; clone size: -; D gene: TRBD2; CDR3 DNA: TGTGCCAGCAGGAGGGGACTAGCGGGAGGGCCTAGCACAGATACGCAGTATTTT; CDR3 protein: CASRRGLAGGPSTDTQYF
V gene: TRBV6-5; J gene: TRBJ2-7; clone size: few; D gene: -; CDR3 DNA: TGTGCCAGCAGTTCATCGGCCGCGATGCGCGAGCAGTACTTC; CDR3 protein: CASSSSAAMREQYF
V gene: TRBV30; J gene: TRBJ2-7; clone size: -; D gene: -; CDR3 DNA: TGTGCCTACGGAAACTTCGAGCAGTACTTC; CDR3 protein: CAYGNFEQYF
V gene: TRBV10-3; J gene: TRBJ2-1; clone size: -; D gene: -; CDR3 DNA: TGTGCCATCAGAGCAGCAGGGCTAGGCGGGCAGTTCTTC; CDR3 protein: CAIRAAGLGGQFF
V gene: TRBV4-1; J gene: TRBJ2-3; clone size: -; D gene: TRBD2; CDR3 DNA: TGCGCCAGCAGCCGAGCTCCCCGTCAAAAGGCAGGACTAGCGGATTCCACAGATACGCAGTATTTT; CDR3 protein: CASSRAPRQKAGLADSTDTQYF
V gene: TRBV7-9; J gene: TRBJ2-6; clone size: -; D gene: -; CDR3 DNA: TGTGCCAGCAGCTTAATCGGTTCTGGGGCCAACGTCCTGACTTTC; CDR3 protein: CASSLIGSGANVLTF
V gene: TRBV5-8; J gene: TRBJ2-3; clone size: once; D gene: -; CDR3 DNA: TGTGCCAGCAGCTTGACAGTTCGCTTTCTCACGGGCACAGATACGCAGTATTTT; CDR3 protein: CASSLTVRFLTGTDTQYF
V gene: TRBV5-1; J gene: TRBJ2-5; clone size: few; D gene: TRBD1; CDR3 DNA: TGCGCCAGCTCCCCCCTTATACAGGGGGTAGGAGAGACCCAGTACTTC; CDR3 protein: CASSPLIQGVGETQYF
V gene: TRBV7-2; J gene: TRBJ2-5; clone size: -; D gene: -; CDR3 DNA: TGTGCCAGCAGGTTAAACGGTGTCACAGAAGAGACCCAGTACTTC; CDR3 protein: CASRLNGVTEETQYF
V gene: TRBV6-5; J gene: TRBJ2-7; clone size: -; D gene: -; CDR3 DNA: TGTGCCAGCAGTCCCGGGACACCGGCCAGCGAGCAGTACTTC; CDR3 protein: CASSPGTPASEQYF
V gene: TRBV4-1; J gene: TRBJ1-1; clone size: -; D gene: -; CDR3 DNA: TGCGCCAGCAGCCAACAACGGAACACTGAAGCTTTCTTT; CDR3 protein: CASSQQRNTEAFF
V gene: TRBV30; J gene: TRBJ1-6; clone size: -; D gene: -; CDR3 DNA: TGTGCCTGGAGTTCTTTCTCTGCCAGGGGATTTAATTCACCCCTCCACTTT; CDR3 protein: CAWSSFSARGFNSPLHF
V gene: TRBV5-4; J gene: TRBJ1-3; clone size: -; D gene: -; CDR3 DNA: TGTGCCAGCAGCTTGGGGGGTCTGGGAGGAAACACCATATATTTT; CDR3 protein: CASSLGGLGGNTIYF
V gene: TRBV12-1; J gene: TRBJ2-7; clone size: -; D gene: -; CDR3 DNA: TGTGCCAGCAGCCACGAGTTGCACCGTATCTCCTACGAGCAGTACTTC; CDR3 protein: CASSHELHRISYEQYF
V gene: TRBV3-1/TRBV3-2; J gene: TRBJ2-7; clone size: -; D gene: TRBD2; CDR3 DNA: TGTGCCAGCAGCCTAGCGGGAGGGCACGAGCAGTACTTC; CDR3 protein: CASSLAGGHEQYF
V gene: TRBV9; J gene: TRBJ1-2; clone size: -; D gene: TRBD1; CDR3 DNA: TGTGCCAGCAGCCGGGACCGGACAGGGGCTTCCATCTATGGCTACACCTTC; CDR3 protein: CASSRDRTGASIYGYTF
V gene: TRBV5-1; J gene: TRBJ2-1; clone size: -; D gene: TRBD2; CDR3 DNA: TGCGCCAGCAGTGGGGAGGGTAACAATGAGCAGTTCTTC; CDR3 protein: CASSGEGNNEQFF